Each of the 31 T cell receptor beta chains below was sequenced from the same sample in a study of shared clonotypes between healthy human individuals. In the naive CD8 group, cells lacked CD45RO and were positively selected for CCR7, so terminally differentiated effector memory CD45RA+ cells were left out. The table came from immunoSEQ multiplex PCR; TCRdb's copy has only in-frame clones and leaves some out. The table records around 640,000 clones, roughly 95% of them present only once. Input material: naive CD8+ T cells sorted from blood. The source is a woman in her 30s in good health.

The genes are TRBV30 and TRBJ2-7; D possibly matches TRBD1 or TRBD2 (5 bases each). There are 11 residues in the CDR3. Trimming took off 3 bases at V and 7 bases at J, with 10 bases between the two ends. Germline V CDR1 and CDR2: GTSNPN, SVGIG (reference sequence). The CDR3 loop reads CAWSRGVEQYF. CDR3 nucleotide sequence: TGTGCCTGGAGCCGAGGGGTGGAGCAGTACTTC.

V gene TRBV28 combines with J gene TRBJ2-3, with 7 bases matching TRBD2. This CDR3 comprises 14 residues. V gave up 3 bases and J gave up 4 bases; unmatched junction bases: 4. CDR1 and CDR2 (germline): MDHEN, SYDVKM. In nucleotides, the CDR3 is TGTGCCAGCAGTTTTCGCCGGGAGGCAGATACGCAGTATTTT. Encoded protein: CASSFRREADTQYF.

The chain uses TRBV6-5 and TRBJ1-1; D is perhaps TRBD1 (5 bases). CDR1 MNHEY and CDR2 SVGAGI come from the germline V gene. V was pared by 0 bases and J by 7 bases, with 18 bases between. The CDR3 has 16 amino acids. CDR3 in amino acids: CASSYSTGGGFIEAFF. The CDR3 DNA reads TGTGCCAGCAGTTACTCGACTGGGGGGGGGTTTATTGAAGCTTTCTTT.

The chain carries TRBV13 and TRBJ1-1, with a weak D call TRBD1 (6 bases). Between the trimmed V and J ends, which lost 6 bases and 8 bases, there was a span of 19 bases. This CDR3 is 14 amino acids long. Germline lookup yields CDR1 PRHDT and CDR2 FYEKMQ (reference sequence). CDR3 DNA: TGTGCCAGCAGAATCCGGACAGCCGGTTTGGAAGCTTTCTTT. Amino acids: CASRIRTAGLEAFF.

The CDR3 region has the DNA TGTGCCAGCAGTTACTCAGAGGGTCTTCAGCCCCAGCATTTT. This codes for CASSYSEGLQPQHF. This rearrangement joins TRBV6-5 to TRBJ1-5; D is ambiguous. The V and J ends lost 0 bases and 6 bases respectively, with 9 bases between them. The CDR3 runs 14 residues. The V gene's germline CDR1 is MNHEY and CDR2 SVGAGI.

The rearrangement joins TRBV14 to TRBJ1-1, with no clear D. CDR1 and CDR2 from the germline V gene are SGHDN and FVKESK. This CDR3 has 12 amino acids. Trimming pared 0 bases from V and 8 bases from J, leaving 7 bases between. The CDR3 loop is CASSQDPPEAFF. CDR3 bases: TGTGCCAGCAGCCAAGATCCCCCCGAAGCTTTCTTT.

This sequence joins TRBV7-4 and TRBJ2-5, with a tentative D call TRBD2 (5 bases). Germline V gives CDR1 SGHVT, CDR2 SQSDAQ. The germline V and J ends were trimmed by 5 bases and 1 base, with 20 bases remaining between them. The CDR3 is 17 residues long. This CDR3 reads CASSQPDLARPQETQYF. The CDR3 nucleotides read TGTGCCAGCAGCCAACCGGATCTAGCTAGACCCCAAGAGACCCAGTACTTC.

The chain links TRBV11-2 to TRBJ2-1, with 10 bases that match TRBD1. Germline CDR1 and CDR2: SGHAT and FQNNGV. V shed 3 bases, J shed 7 bases, and the junction held 9 bases outside the gene matches. This CDR3 is built from 16 residues. The CDR3, as DNA: TGTGCCAGCAGCTTCGGTCCAGGGACAGGGGTAAATGAGCAGTTCTTC. Translating gives CASSFGPGTGVNEQFF.

The V call is TRBV27, the J call TRBJ2-7; 7 bases are a match to TRBD1. V was clipped by 6 bases and J by 0 bases; unmatched bases: 5. CDR1 is MNHEY, CDR2 SMNVEV, per germline (reference sequence). The CDR3 sequence is 14 residues long. In DNA, the CDR3 is TGTGCCAGCAGGCCTGGGACAGCCTCCTACGAGCAGTACTTC. As protein: CASRPGTASYEQYF.

The chain carries TRBV19 and TRBJ2-7, with 7 bases that match TRBD1. CDR3 length: 13 residues. Trimming removed 5 bases from V and 6 bases from J; junction bases left unmatched: 7. Germline V CDR1 and CDR2: LNHDA, SQIVND (reference sequence). CDR3 sequence: CASSFGQASEQYF. CDR3 in DNA: TGTGCCAGTAGTTTCGGACAGGCCTCCGAGCAGTACTTC.

The genes are TRBV19 and TRBJ1-2; no firm D call. From germline, CDR1 is LNHDA and CDR2 SQIVND (reference sequence). There are 14 residues in the CDR3. Trimming removed 5 bases from V and 7 bases from J, with 17 bases in between. The CDR3 is CASSPRGQSGGYTF. In DNA form, the CDR3 reads TGTGCCAGTAGTCCCCGCGGGCAAAGTGGTGGCTACACCTTC.

The gene calls are TRBV6-5 and TRBJ2-1, with D possibly being TRBD1 or TRBD2 (5 bases each). In germline, CDR1 is MNHEY, CDR2 SVGAGI. V lost 5 bases to trimming and J lost 8 bases, with 13 bases between them. The CDR3 contains 13 residues. In DNA form, the CDR3 reads TGTGCCAGCAGTAGGGGAGCGGACGATGAGCAGTTCTTC. It specifies CASSRGADDEQFF.

This clone came up once. As DNA, the CDR3 is TGTGCCAGCAGTGAATTAGACGTCACGACGAGCTCTGGAAACACCATATATTTT. Encoded protein: CASSELDVTTSSGNTIYF. The chain links TRBV25-1 to TRBJ1-3; D gene unclear. CDR3 size: 18 residues. Looked up from germline, CDR1 is MGHDK and CDR2 is SYGVNS. Trimming removed 1 base at V and 0 bases at J, with 16 bases between.

This rearrangement joins TRBV4-1 to TRBJ1-2; the D is unclear. Germline V lookup: CDR1 MGHRA, CDR2 YSYEKL. The CDR3 is 13 residues long. V lost 3 bases, J lost 5 bases, and 10 bases lay in between. CDR3 DNA: TGCGCCAGCAGCCACTCAGTAGATTATGGCTACACCTTC. It is translated as CASSHSVDYGYTF.

J is TRBJ1-2 and V is TRBV19; 10 bases match TRBD1. Germline CDR1 LNHDA, CDR2 SQIVND (reference sequence). The CDR3 consists of 12 residues. V lost 7 bases, J lost 8 bases, and 4 bases stayed unmatched. Written as DNA, the CDR3 is TGTGCCAGTACCCCGACAGGGGGCGGCTACACCTTC. Protein sequence: CASTPTGGGYTF.

The rearrangement joins TRBV5-6 to TRBJ1-5; tentatively, D is TRBD1 (5 bases). The CDR3 spans 14 residues. Germline CDR1 and CDR2: SGHDT and YYEEEE. The V and J ends lost 2 bases and 3 bases respectively, with 9 bases between them. The CDR3 spells CASSLAGYNQPQHF. The CDR3 coding sequence is TGTGCCAGCAGCTTAGCAGGGTACAATCAGCCCCAGCATTTT. Variable domain in full (rest from reference TRBV5-6 and TRBJ1-5): DAGVTQSPTHLIKTRGQQVTLRCSPKSGHDTVSWYQQALGQGPQFIFQYYEEEERQRGNFPDRFSGHQFPNYSSELNVNALLLGDSALYLCASSLAGYNQPQHFGDGTRLSIL.

In this sample, this clone turned up once. This chain joins TRBV29-1 and TRBJ2-7; D not resolved. This CDR3 spans 14 amino acids. In germline, CDR1 is SQVTM, CDR2 ANQGSEA. V lost 3 bases, J lost 3 bases, and 15 bases lay in between. DNA for the CDR3: TGCAGCGTTGAGTCCCAGAAGGAAGGCTACGAGCAGTACTTC. It codes for CSVESQKEGYEQYF.

The CDR3 nucleotides are TGTGCCAGCAGTTTTGACAGAGAAAAACTGTTTTTT. It encodes CASSFDREKLFF. The J gene is TRBJ1-4, the V gene TRBV28; D is perhaps TRBD1 (5 bases). From germline, CDR1 is MDHEN and CDR2 SYDVKM. The CDR3 has 12 amino acids. V was shortened by 3 bases and J by 8 bases, with 7 bases between the two germline ends.

This rearrangement joins TRBV2 to TRBJ2-2, with D hard to call. V gave up 2 bases and J gave up 1 base, with 5 bases separating them. The CDR3 length is 14 residues. Germline-derived CDR1 and CDR2 are SNHLY and FYNNEI. CDR3 loop: CASSENLNTGELFF. The CDR3 coding sequence is TGTGCCAGCAGTGAAAACCTGAACACCGGGGAGCTGTTTTTT.

J is TRBJ2-1 and V is TRBV10-2; D not certain. The CDR3 totals 12 residues. Trimming stripped 10 bases from V and 9 bases from J, with 16 bases between. From germline, CDR1 is WSHSY and CDR2 SAAADI. CDR3 nucleotides: TGCGCCATCAAAGGTAGGGCCGGTGAGCAGTTCTTC. Amino acid sequence: CAIKGRAGEQFF.

The rearrangement joins TRBV9 to TRBJ2-1, with 8 positions matching TRBD2. The J segment lost 8 bases and the V segment lost 0 bases, leaving 7 bases of the junction unmatched. The CDR3 is 15 amino acids. CDR1 is SGDLS, CDR2 YYNGEE, per germline. CDR3 bases: TGTGCCAGCAGCGTAGATTCCCCTAGCGGGTATGAGCAGTTCTTC. Translating gives CASSVDSPSGYEQFF.

This chain links TRBV5-1 with TRBJ2-5; D is possibly TRBD1 (5 bases). The assigned J gene may be wrong: the sequence end matches TRBJ2-7 better. Germline CDR1 reads SGHRS; CDR2 reads YFSETQ. The length of the CDR3 is 14 residues. CDR3 sequence reads: CASSFRQGKYEQYF. CDR3 DNA: TGCGCCAGCAGCTTCCGGCAGGGCAAATACGAGCAGTACTTC.

J is TRBJ1-1 and V is TRBV19; D not certain. The CDR3 spans 13 residues. V lost 3 bases, J lost 1 base, and 6 bases lay in between. The V gene's germline CDR1 is LNHDA and CDR2 SQIVND (reference sequence). CDR3 protein: CASSMWGNTEAFF. The CDR3 DNA follows: TGTGCCAGTAGTATGTGGGGGAACACTGAAGCTTTCTTT.

This clone has just one count. The V call is TRBV9, the J call TRBJ1-5; D not certain. CDR3 length equals 14 residues. Trimming cost V 0 bases and J 7 bases, with 11 bases left between them. The germline V gene encodes CDR1 SGDLS and CDR2 YYNGEE. CDR3 nucleotide sequence: TGTGCCAGCAGCGTAGATGGAGGACTACAGCCCCAGCATTTT. It codes for CASSVDGGLQPQHF.

The chain is built from TRBV28 and TRBJ2-7, with D perhaps matching TRBD1 (6 bases). Germline V gene lookup returns CDR1 MDHEN and CDR2 SYDVKM. The length of the CDR3 is 15 residues. Trimming took 3 bases from V and 3 from J, leaving 15 bases between them. CDR3 loop: CASSFRTENLYEQYF. For the CDR3, the DNA is TGTGCCAGCAGTTTCCGGACAGAGAATCTCTACGAGCAGTACTTC.

V usage is TRBV7-9 and J usage is TRBJ2-3; TRBD2 agrees at 11 bases. Looked up from germline, CDR1 is SEHNR and CDR2 is FQNEAQ (reference sequence). V lost 0 bases and J lost 6; bases outside the gene matches: 2. CDR3 length equals 15 residues. For the CDR3, the DNA is TGTGCCAGCAGCTTAGCTAGCGGGAGGGTTGATACGCAGTATTTT. It specifies CASSLASGRVDTQYF.

This clone was detected once. The chain joins TRBV27 to TRBJ1-3, with D tentatively TRBD1 (5 bases). CDR1 MNHEY and CDR2 SMNVEV come from the germline V gene (reference sequence). CDR3 length equals 15 residues. Between the trimmed V and J ends, which lost 0 bases and 2 bases, there was a span of 8 bases. The CDR3 protein is CASSLSPGPGNTIYF. Written as DNA, the CDR3 is TGTGCCAGCAGTTTATCACCAGGGCCTGGAAACACCATATATTTT.

Points on this clone: Other DNA sequences in the sample encode the same CDR3. V gene TRBV4-1 combines with J gene TRBJ1-2; no reliable D call. The V and J ends lost 0 bases and 4 bases respectively, with 6 bases between them. The germline V gene has CDR1 MGHRA and CDR2 YSYEKL. The CDR3 runs 13 residues. CDR3 in DNA: TGCGCCAGCAGCCAAGATCCCGGCTATGGCTACACCTTC. This sequence encodes CASSQDPGYGYTF.

The CDR3 nucleotides are TGTGCCAGCACCCCGGGCGGTAATCAGCCCCAGCATTTT. It is translated as CASTPGGNQPQHF. The V gene is TRBV28, the J gene TRBJ1-5; unclear D gene. CDR3 size: 13 residues. CDR1 is MDHEN and CDR2 is SYDVKM in the germline V gene. Trimming cost V 7 bases and J 4 bases, with 11 bases left between them.

The table lists this clone with a count of one. This chain joins TRBV7-2 and TRBJ2-7, with no clear D. The CDR3 length is 14 residues. V shed 2 bases and J shed 5 bases, with 13 bases lying between them. The germline V gene encodes CDR1 SGHTA and CDR2 FQGNSA. The CDR3 region has the DNA TGTGCCAGCAGCTTATCGATCTCCCCCCACGAGCAGTACTTC. Its translation: CASSLSISPHEQYF.

CDR3 sequence (DNA): TGTGCCAGCAGCCACTGGACTAGCGGGAGAGGTGAGCAGTTCTTC. This encodes CASSHWTSGRGEQFF. The chain recombines TRBV7-2 with TRBJ2-1, with 13 bases fitting TRBD2. CDR1 SGHTA and CDR2 FQGNSA come from the germline V gene. V lost 5 bases and J lost 9; bases outside the gene matches: 7. The CDR3 covers 15 residues.